These 24 T cell receptor beta chains were all obtained from the same sample, sequenced in a study of T cell responses to AZD1222 COVID-19 vaccine. TCRdb's copy holds only in-frame clones and misses some; the assay was immunoSEQ multiplex PCR. The table lists 150,000 to 200,000 clones, roughly 92% of them singletons, with roughly 1.3% in the top ten. The sequenced sample was peripheral blood, obtained on day 0 of AZD1222 vaccination. These receptors came from an adult in good health.

The chain is built from TRBV18 and TRBJ1-1; D is undetermined. The CDR3 loop spans 12 amino acids. From germline, CDR1 is KGHSH and CDR2 LQKENI. Deletions cut 3 bases from V and 8 bases from J, with 10 bases between. Here the CDR3 DNA reads TGTGCCAGCTCACCCCCGGACGGAGAAGCTTTCTTT. Amino acid sequence: CASSPPDGEAFF.

The chain couples TRBV13 to TRBJ1-2; the D gene is possibly TRBD1 (6 bases). V was pared by 4 bases and J by 4 bases, with 16 bases between. CDR1 is PRHDT, CDR2 FYEKMQ, per germline (reference sequence). The CDR3 covers 15 residues. The CDR3 DNA is TGTGCCAGCAGCTCACAGGGTATCAGAGTCTATGGCTACACCTTC. It encodes CASSSQGIRVYGYTF.

The chain is built from TRBV18 and TRBJ1-6; 7 bases are shared with TRBD1. This CDR3 spans 16 amino acids. V was pared by 2 bases and J by 7 bases, with 8 bases of the junction left unmatched. Germline CDR1 KGHSH, CDR2 LQKENI. Here the CDR3 reads CASSPADRAGNSPLHF. CDR3 nucleotide sequence: TGTGCCAGCTCACCAGCTGACAGGGCTGGGAATTCACCCCTCCACTTT.

The chain has TRBV3-1 (or the pseudogene TRBV3-2) and TRBJ1-1, with D perhaps matching TRBD1 (5 bases). Trimming took off 0 bases at V and 5 bases at J, with 16 bases between the two ends. Germline CDR1 LGHDT, CDR2 YNNKEL (reference sequence). The CDR3 sequence is 16 residues long. The CDR3 DNA is TGTGCCAGCAGCCAAGAACTCTACACCCGACAGACTGAAGCTTTCTTT. It translates to CASSQELYTRQTEAFF.

This clone was seen just once. V usage is TRBV19 and J usage is TRBJ1-1; TRBD1 might be the D (5 bases). With 4 bases removed from V and 0 bases from J, the gap between germline ends came to 9 bases. Germline CDR1 reads LNHDA; CDR2 reads SQIVND (reference sequence). CDR3 length: 14 residues. The CDR3 sequence is CASSNGHLNTEAFF. CDR3 in DNA: TGTGCCAGTAGTAATGGACACTTGAACACTGAAGCTTTCTTT.

This clone was detected only once. The chain employs TRBV28 and TRBJ1-5, with D perhaps TRBD1 (5 bases). The length of the CDR3 is 15 residues. Germline V gene lookup returns CDR1 MDHEN and CDR2 SYDVKM. V shed 11 bases and J shed 0 bases, with 17 bases lying between them. CDR3 loop: CAGKEGSNSNQPQHF. The CDR3 region has the DNA TGTGCCGGGAAGGAGGGGTCAAATAGCAATCAGCCCCAGCATTTT.

The chain joins TRBV5-6 to TRBJ1-2, with TRBD1 matching over 7 bases. The length of the CDR3 is 15 residues. J was trimmed by 4 bases and V by 0 bases; bases with no gene match: 6. From germline, CDR1 is SGHDT and CDR2 YYEEEE. CDR3 region: CASSLGDREAYGYTF. The DNA of the CDR3 is TGTGCCAGCAGCTTGGGAGACAGGGAGGCCTATGGCTACACCTTC. The whole variable domain, remainder taken from reference TRBV5-6 and TRBJ1-2, is DAGVTQSPTHLIKTRGQQVTLRCSPKSGHDTVSWYQQALGQGPQFIFQYYEEEERQRGNFPDRFSGHQFPNYSSELNVNALLLGDSALYLCASSLGDREAYGYTFGSGTRLTVV.

The gene calls are TRBV5-1 and TRBJ2-5, with a weak D call TRBD2 (6 bases). Per germline, CDR1 SGHRS and CDR2 YFSETQ. The V end lost 3 bases, the J end lost 5 bases, and 14 bases lay between the germline ends. This CDR3 contains 14 residues. CDR3 sequence (DNA): TGCGCCAGCAGCTACAACCGGGGGACCGAGACCCAGTACTTC. This codes for CASSYNRGTETQYF.

The chain combines TRBV28 with TRBJ1-5; D ambiguous. The CDR3 is 14 amino acids. The germline gives CDR1 MDHEN, CDR2 SYDVKM. Trimming removed 7 bases at V and 8 bases at J, with 18 bases between. The CDR3 DNA follows: TGTGCCAGCACGGGAGGGCGGAGGATGGAGCCCCAGCATTTT. This encodes CASTGGRRMEPQHF. Full variable domain (rest looked up from reference TRBV28 and TRBJ1-5): DVKVTQSSRYLVKRTGEKVFLECVQDMDHENMFWYRQDPGLGLRLIYFSYDVKMKEKGDIPEGYSVSREKKERFSLILESASTNQTSMYLCASTGGRRMEPQHFGDGTRLSIL.

This chain connects TRBV2 to TRBJ2-1; TRBD1 might be the D (5 bases). The germline V gene encodes CDR1 SNHLY and CDR2 FYNNEI. The CDR3 loop spans 15 amino acids. Trimming stripped 6 bases from V and 0 bases from J, with 12 bases between. DNA of the CDR3: TGTGCCAGCAGCCCGACAGCGAGCTCCTACAATGAGCAGTTCTTC. Its translation: CASSPTASSYNEQFF.

This chain joins TRBV7-2 and TRBJ2-1; TRBD2 is a possible D gene (5 bases). The CDR3 loop spans 16 amino acids. The germline V gene encodes CDR1 SGHTA and CDR2 FQGNSA. Between the trimmed V and J ends, which lost 2 bases and 9 bases, there was a span of 20 bases. The CDR3 is CASSLNSVFIRGEQFF. In nucleotides, the CDR3 is TGTGCCAGCAGCTTAAATTCGGTTTTTATCCGGGGTGAGCAGTTCTTC. The whole variable domain, remainder taken from reference TRBV7-2 and TRBJ2-1, is GAGVSQSPSNKVTEKGKDVELRCDPISGHTALYWYRQSLGQGLEFLIYFQGNSAPDKSGLPSDRFSAERTGGSVSTLTIQRTQQEDSAVYLCASSLNSVFIRGEQFFGPGTRLTVL.

CDR3 sequence: CASSLGSGVSTDTQYF. CDR3 DNA: TGTGCCAGCAGCCTCGGTTCTGGGGTAAGCACAGATACGCAGTATTTT. This chain uses TRBV3-1 (or the pseudogene TRBV3-2) with TRBJ2-3; no firm D call. Per germline, CDR1 LGHDT and CDR2 YNNKEL (reference sequence). Trimming removed 4 bases from V and 0 bases from J, with 14 bases in between. CDR3 length: 16 residues.

J is TRBJ2-5 and V is TRBV5-8; maybe TRBD2 (6 bases). Per germline, CDR1 SGHTS and CDR2 YDEGEE. Trimming took off 2 bases at V and 6 bases at J, with 14 bases between the two ends. The CDR3 is 14 amino acids. CDR3 region: CASSFWTTRQTQYF. The CDR3, as DNA: TGTGCCAGCAGCTTTTGGACTACTAGACAGACCCAGTACTTC. The entire variable domain, with the rest obtained from reference TRBV5-8 and TRBJ2-5, is as follows: EAGVTQSPTHLIKTRGQQATLRCSPISGHTSVYWYQQALGLGLQFLLWYDEGEERNRGNFPPRFSGRQFPNYSSELNVNALELEDSALYLCASSFWTTRQTQYFGPGTRLLVL.

The V and J genes are TRBV2 and TRBJ1-2; tentative D call: TRBD1 (5 bases). The germline V gene encodes CDR1 SNHLY and CDR2 FYNNEI. This CDR3 spans 14 amino acids. Trimming cost V 6 bases and J 5 bases, with 16 bases left between them. The CDR3 protein is CASSGASRLYGYTF. The CDR3 DNA is TGTGCCAGCAGCGGGGCCAGTCGCCTTTATGGCTACACCTTC.

The chain couples TRBV12-3 or TRBV12-4 to TRBJ1-1; the D is unclear. V lost 1 base, J lost 10 bases, and 13 bases lay in between. The CDR3 is made up of 13 amino acids. Here the CDR3 reads CASSLGFTVGAFF. The CDR3 DNA reads TGTGCCAGCAGTTTAGGGTTTACAGTGGGAGCTTTCTTT.

V usage is TRBV5-1 and J usage is TRBJ2-2; D is uncertain. Germline lookup yields CDR1 SGHRS and CDR2 YFSETQ. This CDR3 has 14 residues. The V gene lost 4 bases and the J gene lost 0 bases, with 7 bases spanning the gap. CDR3 residues: CASSKDPNTGELFF. In DNA form, the CDR3 reads TGCGCCAGCAGCAAGGACCCGAACACCGGGGAGCTGTTTTTT. The variable domain in full, with the rest retrieved from reference TRBV5-1 and TRBJ2-2, is KAGVTQTPRYLIKTRGQQVTLSCSPISGHRSVSWYQQTPGQGLQFLFEYFSETQRNKGNFPGRFSGRQFSNSRSEMNVSTLELGDSALYLCASSKDPNTGELFFGEGSRLTVL.

The chain has TRBV12-2 and TRBJ1-2. TRBV12-2 has pseudogene status. The CDR3 has 10 amino acids. CDR3 amino acids: CASRLVGYTF. The CDR3 coding sequence is TGTGCAAGTCGCTTGGTTGGCTACACCTTC.

The V call is TRBV19, the J call TRBJ1-1; possibly TRBD1 for D (5 bases). CDR1 LNHDA and CDR2 SQIVND come from the germline V gene (reference sequence). The CDR3 sequence is 14 residues long. V lost 4 bases to trimming and J lost 4 bases, with 13 bases between them. In DNA form, the CDR3 reads TGTGCCAGTAGTAAGCGGGGGATAGGCACTGAAGCTTTCTTT. Translation gives CASSKRGIGTEAFF.

The chain joins TRBV24-1 to TRBJ1-5, with D hard to call. This CDR3 is built from 14 residues. Germline V gives CDR1 KGHDR, CDR2 SFDVKD. With 3 bases removed from V and 5 bases from J, the gap between germline ends came to 10 bases. CDR3 in DNA: TGTGCCACCAGTGATCCTAGGACGGATCAGCCCCAGCATTTT. Translating gives CATSDPRTDQPQHF.

This sequence joins TRBV3-1 (or the pseudogene TRBV3-2) and TRBJ2-3; TRBD1 matches at 7 bases. The J segment lost 2 bases and the V segment lost 4 bases, leaving 3 bases of the junction unmatched. The germline gives CDR1 LGHDT, CDR2 YNNKEL (reference sequence). The CDR3 sequence is 14 residues long. The CDR3 protein is CASSRDRHTDTQYF. In nucleotides, the CDR3 is TGTGCCAGCAGCCGGGACAGACACACAGATACGCAGTATTTT.

CDR3 region: CASSLALSGSQPQHF. The CDR3 nucleotides read TGTGCCAGCAGCTTAGCGCTCTCAGGGAGTCAGCCCCAGCATTTT. The rearrangement joins TRBV7-8 to TRBJ1-5, with D perhaps matching TRBD1 (5 bases). The ends were cut back, 0 bases at V and 6 bases at J, with 12 bases in the middle. There are 15 residues in the CDR3. Per the germline V gene, CDR1 is SGHVS and CDR2 is FQNEAQ.

V gene TRBV23-1 combines with J gene TRBJ1-5; TRBD1 might be the D (5 bases). TRBV23-1 is recorded as an ORF, its role being uncertain. The CDR3 contains 13 residues. Trimming left V 5 bases short and J 7 bases short, with 12 bases between. The CDR3 coding sequence is TGCGCCAGCAGTAGTGCAGGGAGGCAGCCCCAGCATTTT. The encoded protein is CASSSAGRQPQHF.

This chain uses TRBV11-2 with TRBJ1-2; no clear D. There are 12 residues in the CDR3. V lost 3 bases to trimming and J lost 4 bases, with 6 bases between them. Germline V gives CDR1 SGHAT, CDR2 FQNNGV. The CDR3 DNA is TGTGCCAGCAGCTTGGTGATCTATGGCTACACCTTC. Translated, it gives CASSLVIYGYTF.

The chain combines TRBV10-3 with TRBJ1-2; 9 positions match TRBD1. The trim removed 0 bases at V and 2 bases at J, leaving 4 bases unmatched. The CDR3 covers 16 residues. Germline lookup yields CDR1 ENHRY and CDR2 SYGVKD. CDR3 amino acids: CAISESGTGRNYGYTF. CDR3 coding DNA: TGTGCCATCAGTGAGTCAGGGACAGGGCGGAACTATGGCTACACCTTC.